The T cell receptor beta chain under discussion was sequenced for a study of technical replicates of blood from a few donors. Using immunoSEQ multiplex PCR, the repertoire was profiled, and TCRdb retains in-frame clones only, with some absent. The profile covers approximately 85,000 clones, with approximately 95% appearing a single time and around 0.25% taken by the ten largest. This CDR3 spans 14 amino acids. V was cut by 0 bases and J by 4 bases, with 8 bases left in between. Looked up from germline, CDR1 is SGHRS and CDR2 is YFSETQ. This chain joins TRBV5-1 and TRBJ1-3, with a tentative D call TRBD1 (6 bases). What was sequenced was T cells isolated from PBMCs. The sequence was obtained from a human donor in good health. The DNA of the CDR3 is TGCGCCAGCAGCTTGGGCACAGGGGGAAACACCATATATTTT. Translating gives CASSLGTGGNTIYF.